Detailed here is one TCR beta chain. Its antigen is not known. These data belong to a study of OX40 agonist ivuxolimab in advanced cancers. General study findings and limits: Clones of CD4+ and CD8+ blood T cells grew by week 6 at doses of 0.1 to 3.0 mg/kg. Researchers did not establish what antigens the expanded peripheral T cells target.

Germline V gene sequence: CDR1 SGHKS, CDR2 YYEKEE (reference sequence). The CDR3 runs 15 residues. Germline trimming cut 6 bases from V and 0 bases from J; bases unmatched to any gene: 6. Produced via immunoSEQ multiplex PCR; TCRdb's table is partial and in-frame only. The repertoire consists of about 78,000 clones, with 84% occurring once and the leading ten covering 0.35% to 0.5%. This TCR was recovered from an adult with an advanced solid tumor such as melanoma, head and neck, liver or kidney cancer. The sequencing here drew on CD4+ or CD8+ T cells sorted from blood, taken in a trial of the OX40 agonist ivuxolimab. The chain couples TRBV5-5 to TRBJ2-3; the match to TRBD2 covers 8 bases. The chain's CDR3 is CASTSGGWSTDTQYF. The CDR3 DNA reads TGTGCCAGCACCTCGGGAGGGTGGAGCACAGATACGCAGTATTTT.